This T cell receptor (beta chain) was identified during a study of regulatory T cells in long-lasting Graves disease (dated by TCRdb to the early 2020s). As for the study more broadly: Patients with newly diagnosed Graves' disease had been on antithyroid drugs for under 3 months. A total of some 33 samples were covered by TCR sequencing, comprising approximately 13 persistent and some 20 newly diagnosed Graves' disease patients. The study took place in China and was registered as a clinical trial. This study used TCR sequencing and RNA sequencing of peripheral blood to compare persistent Graves' disease patients against newly diagnosed Graves' disease patients. General findings and caveats noted by the study authors: The study examined only peripheral blood because the primary lesion, thyroid tissue, could not be accessed. The authors noted that the small sample size was a limitation that may lower accuracy. More public clonotypes were shared among persistent patients (under 3,000) than among newly diagnosed patients (966). Compared with newly diagnosed patients, patients with persistent Graves' disease had lower TCR Shannon entropy and fewer highly expanded clones, which suggests clonal expansion. Sequencing and analysis were restricted to the TCR beta chain.

What this sample's time point label stands for: newly diagnosed GD, antithyroid drugs for less than 3 months. For both TCR sequencing and RNA sequencing, RNA was extracted from PBMCs using TRIzol. The diagnosis of Graves' disease followed American Thyroid Association guidelines. Patients for the study were recruited at an endocrinology department in Xi'an, China. Each patient gave around 9.2 milliliters of peripheral blood, collected in an EDTA anticoagulant tube. PBMCs were isolated by Ficoll Paque Plus density gradient separation without further T cell sorting. An Agilent 2100 Bioanalyzer and agarose gel were used to check RNA quality, while a NanoDrop 2000 measured RNA concentration. This clonotype came up many times. The specificity of this receptor is unknown. No clone much larger than this one lies a single base away; base qualities are absent. Library prep was done by multiplex PCR. The data were produced on an Illumina HiSeq 4000. To build TCR beta libraries, CDR3 regions were amplified by Arm-PCR using iRepertoire HTBI primers. Before sequencing, the PCR products underwent gel purification. Turning to the authors' computational methods: A total of 62 TRBV and some 15 TRBJ segments were identified across samples and were used for gene usage analysis of CDR3 amino acid clonotypes. Filtered high-quality paired reads were merged into contigs using COPE and FqMerger. BLAST was used to align contigs to IMGT TRBV, TRBD and TRBJ reference genes, and CDR3 was defined according to IMGT. Any clonotype with a frequency above 0.1% was counted as a highly expanded clone. Repertoire diversity was measured by Shannon entropy, and V-J evenness by the Gini coefficient. A clonotype was considered public if more than one individual shared it. The public reads were reanalyzed by TCRdb: fastp trimming at Q25, MiXCR alignment, in-frame beta chains only. Rows with one shared CDR3 protein collapse into an entry with the most common genes and DNA. The authors' filters were not applied to this entry. Counted in this sample were approximately 230,000 distinct CDR3 sequences; approximately 16% of them appeared once. Clones ranked in the top ten supply approximately 20% of the sample.

The sequence was obtained from a female donor with Graves disease. Sequenced here: peripheral blood mononuclear cells (PBMCs), sampled at new diagnosis, from a patient treated with antithyroid drugs.

The CDR3 reads as follows: CSARAGTGQETQYF. The sequenced DNA: TGCAGTGCTAGAGCAGGGACAGGCCAAGAGACCCAGTACTTC. The rearrangement joined TRBV20-1 to TRBJ2-5, with 8 bases aligning to TRBD1. The junction shows trimming of 1 base on V and 1 base on J, and the gene matches do not reach 2 bases of it. Taken from cysteine to phenylalanine, the CDR3 has 14 residues. Only the CDR3 DNA stays, 42 bases, in frame from base 1. The germline V gene (reference sequence) supplies CDR1 DFQATT and CDR2 SNEGSKA.